This T cell receptor beta chain was sequenced for a study of T-cell memory formation after mild COVID-19. Study results and limitations: Some clones that responded were present in memory (sampled pre-infection), which suggests cross-reactive memory joined. Whether second-wave clones peaking at day 37 were SARS-CoV-2 specific went unconfirmed. CD8+ contracting clones occupied EMRA, while CD4+ ones occupied mainly CM and EM.

TCRdb reprocessed the 5' RACE reads via MiXCR and lists one record per CDR3 protein. The table includes around 7,100 distinct CDR3 sequences, 58% detected once. About this clonotype: Its antigen remains unknown.

Trimming shortened V by 1 base and J by 6 bases, and 12 bases separated the two germline ends. From germline, CDR1 is MNHEY and CDR2 SVGAGI. This CDR3 spans 14 amino acids. The genes are TRBV6-5 and TRBJ1-2; possibly TRBD1 for D (5 bases). The source material was PBMCs or a T cell subset sorted from them (not recorded which). The origin of this receptor is an adult who had mild COVID-19 (a few samples of this study predate the infection). Cell type and time point are not known. Here the CDR3 reads CASSYWGGKDGYTF. The DNA of the CDR3 is TGTGCCAGCAGTTACTGGGGGGGTAAAGATGGCTACACCTTC.